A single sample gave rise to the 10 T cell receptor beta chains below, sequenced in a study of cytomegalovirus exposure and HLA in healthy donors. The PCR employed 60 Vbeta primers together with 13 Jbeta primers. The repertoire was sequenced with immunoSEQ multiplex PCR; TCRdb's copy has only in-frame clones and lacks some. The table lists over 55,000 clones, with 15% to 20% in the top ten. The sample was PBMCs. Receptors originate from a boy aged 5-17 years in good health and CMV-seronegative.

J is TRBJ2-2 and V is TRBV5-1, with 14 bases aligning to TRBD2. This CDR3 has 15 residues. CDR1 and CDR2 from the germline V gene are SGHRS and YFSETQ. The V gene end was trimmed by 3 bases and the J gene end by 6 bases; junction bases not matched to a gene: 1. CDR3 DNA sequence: TGCGCCAGCAGCTCGGGACTAGCGGGAGCCGGGGAGCTGTTTTTT. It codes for CASSSGLAGAGELFF.

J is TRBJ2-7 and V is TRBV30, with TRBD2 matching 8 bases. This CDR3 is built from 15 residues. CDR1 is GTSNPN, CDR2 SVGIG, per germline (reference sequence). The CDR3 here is CAWARGAGSSYEQYF. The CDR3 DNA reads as TGTGCGTGGGCGCGGGGGGCCGGGAGCTCCTACGAGCAGTACTTC.

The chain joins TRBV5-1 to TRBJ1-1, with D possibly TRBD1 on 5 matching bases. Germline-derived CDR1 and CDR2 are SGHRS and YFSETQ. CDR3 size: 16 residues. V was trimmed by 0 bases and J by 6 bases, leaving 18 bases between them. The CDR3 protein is CASSLEVGGARPEAFF. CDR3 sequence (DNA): TGCGCCAGCAGCTTGGAGGTAGGTGGGGCGAGGCCTGAAGCTTTCTTT.

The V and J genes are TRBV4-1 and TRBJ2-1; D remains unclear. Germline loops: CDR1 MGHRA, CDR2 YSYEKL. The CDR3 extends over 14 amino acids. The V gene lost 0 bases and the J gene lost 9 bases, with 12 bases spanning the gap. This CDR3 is CASSQDPPSPEQFF. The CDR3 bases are TGCGCCAGCAGCCAAGACCCTCCCTCCCCTGAGCAGTTCTTC.

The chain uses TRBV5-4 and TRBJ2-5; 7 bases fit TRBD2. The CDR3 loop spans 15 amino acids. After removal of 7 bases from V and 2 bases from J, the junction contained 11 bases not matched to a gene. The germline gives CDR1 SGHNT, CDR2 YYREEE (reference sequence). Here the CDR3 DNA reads TGTGCCAGCGGAATAGAAGCGGGGACGCAAGAGACCCAGTACTTC. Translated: CASGIEAGTQETQYF. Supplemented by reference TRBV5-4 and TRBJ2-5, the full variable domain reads ETGVTQSPTHLIKTRGQQVTLRCSSQSGHNTVSWYQQALGQGPQFIFQYYREEENGRGNFPPRFSGLQFPNYSSELNVNALELDDSALYLCASGIEAGTQETQYFGPGTRLLVL.

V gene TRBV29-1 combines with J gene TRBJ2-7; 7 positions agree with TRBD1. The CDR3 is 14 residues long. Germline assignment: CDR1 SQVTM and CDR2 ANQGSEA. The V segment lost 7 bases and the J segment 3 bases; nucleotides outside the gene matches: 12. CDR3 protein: CSALGQAGNYEQYF. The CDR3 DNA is TGCAGCGCCCTCGGACAGGCAGGAAACTACGAGCAGTACTTC.

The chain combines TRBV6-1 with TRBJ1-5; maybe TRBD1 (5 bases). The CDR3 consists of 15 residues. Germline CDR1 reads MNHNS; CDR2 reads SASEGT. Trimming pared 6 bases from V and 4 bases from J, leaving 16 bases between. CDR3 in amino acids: CASSLSGLLNQPQHF. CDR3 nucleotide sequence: TGTGCCAGCAGCCTCTCGGGACTTCTTAATCAGCCCCAGCATTTT.

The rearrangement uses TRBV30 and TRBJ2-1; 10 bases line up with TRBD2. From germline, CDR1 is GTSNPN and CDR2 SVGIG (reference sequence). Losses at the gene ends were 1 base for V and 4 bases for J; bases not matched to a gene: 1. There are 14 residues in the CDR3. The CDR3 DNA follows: TGTGCCTGGAGTGGTAGCGGGGGGTACAATGAGCAGTTCTTC. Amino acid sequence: CAWSGSGGYNEQFF.

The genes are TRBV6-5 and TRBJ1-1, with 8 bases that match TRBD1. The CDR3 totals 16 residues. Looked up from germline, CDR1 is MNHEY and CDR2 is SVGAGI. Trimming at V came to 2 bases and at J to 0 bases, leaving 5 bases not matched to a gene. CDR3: CASSYGTGELNTEAFF. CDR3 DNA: TGTGCCAGCAGTTACGGGACAGGCGAACTGAACACTGAAGCTTTCTTT.

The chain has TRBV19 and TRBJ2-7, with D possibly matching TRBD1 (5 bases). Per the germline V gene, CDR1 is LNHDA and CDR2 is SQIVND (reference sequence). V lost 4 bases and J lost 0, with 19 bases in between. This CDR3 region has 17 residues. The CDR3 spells CASSKAETGLSSYEQYF. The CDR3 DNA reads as TGTGCCAGTAGTAAGGCCGAAACAGGCTTAAGCTCCTACGAGCAGTACTTC.